This record looks at one T cell receptor (beta chain) sequence and its context. The source of the sample is a study of blood T cell repertoires in COVID-19. V dropped 4 bases and J dropped 3; count of bases not matched to a gene: 10. The CDR3 has 17 residues. CDR1 is SEHNR, CDR2 FQNEAQ, per germline (reference sequence). Repertoires were generated with immunoSEQ multiplex PCR, while TCRdb's copy carries only in-frame clones and drops some. The data hold about 76,000 clones, with 70% to 90% observed a single time. The sequencing input was peripheral blood. The receptor's source is a man aged 55 to 70 with COVID-19, enrolled during active disease. This chain uses TRBV7-9 with TRBJ1-5; 9 nucleotides align to TRBD1. CDR3 amino acids: CASSSGFRTGVNQPQHF. As DNA, the CDR3 is TGTGCCAGCAGCTCCGGGTTCCGGACAGGGGTCAATCAGCCCCAGCATTTT.